The table lists the clone carrying this TCR beta chain with a few counts. Its antigen remains unknown. Measured with immunoSEQ multiplex PCR; TCRdb has only the in-frame clones, and not every one. The table lists about 70,000 clones, around 86% of them singletons, with around 2% in the top ten. The data were obtained in a study of OX40 agonist ivuxolimab in advanced cancers. Turning to the study itself: One patient with hepatocellular carcinoma and two with cutaneous melanoma, three in all, had partial responses. Study results and caveats: On average, CD8+ T cells showed a greater number of expanded clones than CD4+.

The origin of this receptor is an adult with an advanced solid tumor such as melanoma, head and neck, liver or kidney cancer. The material sequenced was CD4+ or CD8+ T cells sorted from blood, taken in a trial of the OX40 agonist ivuxolimab.

DNA for the CDR3: TGTGCCAGCAGCCGACAGGGAAGGAATTCACCCCTCCACTTT. This codes for CASSRQGRNSPLHF. The chain couples TRBV2 to TRBJ1-6, with 7 bases identical to TRBD1. CDR3 size: 14 residues. V gave up 6 bases and J gave up 7 bases; unmatched junction bases: 6. The germline gives CDR1 SNHLY, CDR2 FYNNEI.